This T cell receptor beta chain was obtained from a study of cytomegalovirus exposure and HLA in healthy donors. This clone was seen at least ten times. No antigen is known for it. Study-level points and caveats: The authors assumed roughly uniform sequencing depth across donors for presence/absence analyses. A later analysis reportedly found fewer N-insertions in an Asian-associated ancestry cluster than the roughly 670-donor mean. Association with HLA alleles at 0.05 false discovery rate was found for 16,951 TCR beta sequences in a later analysis. Three chains linked to CMV were shown in vitro to be specific for CMV antigens.

PCR involved 60 Vbeta and 13 Jbeta primers. The method was immunoSEQ multiplex PCR; TCRdb's version includes in-frame clones alone and lacks a portion of them. This table holds roughly 190,000 clones, approximately 79% found once. The sample consisted of PBMCs. The sequence was obtained from a woman younger than 30 in good health and CMV-seronegative.

DNA of the CDR3: TGTGCCAGTAGTGGCACACCCGAATACTATGGCTACACCTTC. Its protein product is CASSGTPEYYGYTF. V is TRBV19 and J is TRBJ1-2; no reliable D call. Per germline, CDR1 LNHDA and CDR2 SQIVND (reference sequence). Trimming took 5 bases from V and 3 from J, leaving 13 bases between them. CDR3 length: 14 residues.